The 23 T cell receptor beta chains reported below all come from one sample, sequenced in a study of regulatory T cells in long-lasting Graves disease. The TCR beta library used iRepertoire HTBI primers with Arm-PCR amplification of CDR3. MiXCR, applied by TCRdb to the multiplex PCR reads, yields one record per CDR3 protein. The table has 410,000 or so distinct CDR3 sequences, just under 15% seen once. Documented time point: newly diagnosed GD, antithyroid drugs for less than 3 months. From RNA extracted from PBMCs, the TCR library was made. The same sample was also used in a study of T cells in Graves' hyperthyroidism and ophthalmopathy.

This specimen consisted of peripheral blood mononuclear cells (PBMCs), obtained at new diagnosis, from a patient treated with antithyroid drugs. All receptors derive from a woman aged 30 to 39 with Graves disease.

In this sample, this clonotype turned up a few times. The chain recombines TRBV30 with TRBJ2-1; either TRBD1 or TRBD2 may supply D (5 bases each). CDR1 and CDR2 (germline): GTSNPN, SVGIG (reference sequence). This CDR3 comprises 15 residues. V shed 0 bases and J shed 8 bases, with 17 bases lying between them. The CDR3 reads CAWSVKRGVFDEQFF. DNA of the CDR3: TGTGCCTGGAGTGTAAAGCGAGGGGTGTTCGATGAGCAGTTCTTC.

This clonotype has ten or more counts. The J gene is TRBJ2-5, the V gene TRBV5-8; perhaps D is TRBD1 or TRBD2 (5 bases each). Germline V gives CDR1 SGHTS, CDR2 YDEGEE. V was trimmed by 0 bases and J by 0 bases, leaving 6 bases between them. There are 14 residues in the CDR3. CDR3 residues: CASSLGGHQETQYF. The CDR3, as DNA: TGTGCCAGCAGCTTGGGGGGACACCAAGAGACCCAGTACTTC.

This clonotype occurred many times. V gene TRBV11-2 combines with J gene TRBJ2-1; 7 bases line up with TRBD2. The ends lost 2 bases at V and 10 bases at J; junction bases unmatched: 5. The CDR3 runs to 13 residues. From germline, CDR1 is SGHAT and CDR2 FQNNGV. The CDR3 loop is CASSLTGGDEQFF. The DNA for the CDR3 is TGTGCCAGCAGCTTAACGGGGGGAGACGAGCAGTTCTTC.

This clonotype has only a few counts. The chain recombines TRBV19 with TRBJ1-5; maybe TRBD1 (5 bases). Trimming shortened V by 3 bases and J by 4 bases, and 10 bases separated the two germline ends. CDR3 length: 14 amino acids. Germline CDR1 LNHDA, CDR2 SQIVND (reference sequence). DNA for the CDR3: TGTGCCAGTAGTATTACGACAGCAAATCAGCCCCAGCATTTT. Its protein product is CASSITTANQPQHF.

This clonotype was picked up many times. The gene calls are TRBV11-2 and TRBJ1-1; no firm D call. Germline CDR1 SGHAT, CDR2 FQNNGV. This CDR3 spans 13 amino acids. V dropped 5 bases and J dropped 5 bases, with 12 bases sitting between them. The CDR3 region is CASSHQRRTEAFF. The CDR3 DNA follows: TGTGCCAGCAGCCATCAGAGGAGAACTGAAGCTTTCTTT.

This clonotype was seen a handful of times. The V call is TRBV6-1, the J call TRBJ2-7; D is undetermined. The CDR3 covers 13 residues. CDR1 is MNHNS and CDR2 is SASEGT in the germline V gene. Trimming took off 4 bases at V and 2 bases at J, with 9 bases between the two ends. CDR3 bases: TGTGCCAGCAGTGTAGAACAAACCTACGAGCAGTACTTC. Translated: CASSVEQTYEQYF.

V and J are TRBV29-1 and TRBJ2-7; D is possibly TRBD1 (6 bases). This CDR3 spans 13 amino acids. Germline V gives CDR1 SQVTM, CDR2 ANQGSEA. V lost 6 bases and J lost 0, with 12 bases in between. The CDR3 loop reads CSVETGSSYEQYF. The CDR3 DNA reads as TGCAGCGTCGAAACAGGGAGCTCCTACGAGCAGTACTTC.

This clonotype showed up many times. The V call is TRBV6-1, the J call TRBJ2-1, with TRBD2 identical over 8 bases. The germline V gene has CDR1 MNHNS and CDR2 SASEGT. After removal of 10 bases from V and 0 bases from J, the junction contained 5 bases not matched to a gene. This CDR3 contains 14 residues. CDR3 sequence: CAIKRESSYNEQFF. CDR3 DNA: TGTGCCATCAAGCGGGAGAGCTCCTACAATGAGCAGTTCTTC.

The gene calls are TRBV19 and TRBJ2-7; 7 bases line up with TRBD2. The CDR3 runs to 15 residues. V dropped 4 bases and J dropped 0; count of bases not matched to a gene: 6. Germline V gene lookup returns CDR1 LNHDA and CDR2 SQIVND (reference sequence). In DNA, the CDR3 is TGTGCCAGTAGTACTCTAGCGGAGAGCTCCTACGAGCAGTACTTC. It yields the protein CASSTLAESSYEQYF.

Concerning this clonotype itself: One junction end does not reproduce the germline sequence, and a read error may be involved. The chain has TRBV24-1 and TRBJ2-3; D gene unclear. The CDR3 consists of 14 residues. CDR1 KGHDR and CDR2 SFDVKD come from the germline V gene. Written as DNA, the CDR3 is TGTGCCGCCAGTGATTTGTCAGAAACAGATACGCAGTATTTT. It is translated as CAASDLSETDTQYF.

The rearrangement joins TRBV5-1 to TRBJ2-2; D is uncertain. Germline lookup yields CDR1 SGHRS and CDR2 YFSETQ. This CDR3 region has 17 residues. Trimming left V 0 bases short and J 1 base short, with 13 bases between. The CDR3: CASSLGVGPGNTGELFF. DNA for the CDR3: TGCGCCAGCAGCTTGGGGGTCGGGCCCGGGAACACCGGGGAGCTGTTTTTT.

This clonotype was counted ten times or more. The rearrangement links TRBV27 to TRBJ1-5; D not resolved. With 2 bases removed from V and 4 bases from J, the gap between germline ends came to 12 bases. The CDR3 is 15 amino acids. Germline CDR1 reads MNHEY; CDR2 reads SMNVEV (reference sequence). CDR3 sequence reads: CASSLSLTKNQPQHF. The CDR3 coding sequence is TGTGCCAGCAGTTTAAGTCTTACAAAAAATCAGCCCCAGCATTTT.

This clonotype showed up many times. The J gene is TRBJ1-6, the V gene TRBV7-9, with D unclear. Deletions cut 3 bases from V and 7 bases from J, with 4 bases between. The V gene's germline CDR1 is SEHNR and CDR2 FQNEAQ (reference sequence). CDR3 size: 12 residues. This chain's CDR3 is CASSLGNSPLHF. CDR3 nucleotides: TGTGCCAGCAGCTTGGGAAATTCACCCCTCCACTTT. Complete variable domain (other parts from reference TRBV7-9 and TRBJ1-6): DTGVSQNPRHKITKRGQNVTFRCDPISEHNRLYWYRQTLGQGPEFLTYFQNEAQLEKSRLLSDRFSAERPKGSFSTLEIQRTEQGDSAMYLCASSLGNSPLHFGNGTRLTVT.

Worth noting for this clonotype: Being one base from a much bigger clone, this may be a read error. This chain links TRBV20-1 with TRBJ2-5, with 10 bases aligning to TRBD2. From germline, CDR1 is DFQATT and CDR2 SNEGSKA (reference sequence). The CDR3 is made up of 17 amino acids. V shed 6 bases and J 7 bases; nucleotides not matched to a gene: 20. CDR3 sequence reads: CSAPGPAGGRAGRTQYF. CDR3 nucleotide sequence: TGCAGTGCCCCGGGACCAGCGGGAGGGCGGGCCGGGAGGACCCAGTACTTC.

The table lists this clonotype with many counts. The V call is TRBV28, the J call TRBJ2-1, with no clear D. The CDR3 has 11 residues. The germline gives CDR1 MDHEN, CDR2 SYDVKM. Trimming took 5 bases from V and 12 from J, leaving 11 bases between them. CDR3 sequence reads: CASSQLDPQFF. The CDR3 DNA sequence: TGTGCCAGCAGTCAATTGGACCCGCAGTTCTTC.

This clonotype was counted between two and nine times. The chain links TRBV19 to TRBJ1-4; D remains unclear. V was cut by 5 bases and J by 8 bases, with 15 bases left in between. CDR1 is LNHDA and CDR2 is SQIVND in the germline V gene (reference sequence). This CDR3 has 14 residues. The CDR3 bases are TGTGCCAGTAGTCATGGCGCGACGGGGGAAAAACTGTTTTTT. Its translation is CASSHGATGEKLFF. Complete variable domain (other parts from reference TRBV19 and TRBJ1-4): DGGITQSPKYLFRKEGQNVTLSCEQNLNHDAMYWYRQDPGQGLRLIYYSQIVNDFQKGDIAEGYSVSREKKESFPLTVTSAQKNPTAFYLCASSHGATGEKLFFGSGTQLSVL.

This clonotype was seen more than once but under ten times. The chain links TRBV5-1 to TRBJ2-2, with D tentatively TRBD2 (6 bases). The germline V gene has CDR1 SGHRS and CDR2 YFSETQ. V was cut by 0 bases and J by 6 bases, with 12 bases left in between. The CDR3 consists of 15 residues. This CDR3 is CASSLGGVAAGELFF. For the CDR3, the DNA is TGCGCCAGCAGCTTGGGGGGAGTAGCGGCCGGGGAGCTGTTTTTT.

Ten or more counts support this clonotype. The J gene is TRBJ1-5, the V gene TRBV12-3 or TRBV12-4; D remains ambiguous. CDR3 length equals 13 residues. Trimming took 4 bases from V and 11 from J, leaving 15 bases between them. CDR3 DNA sequence: TGTGCCAGCAGTTCAGGACGGAATGTAGCCCAGCATTTT. This translates into CASSSGRNVAQHF.

This clonotype has at least ten counts. The CDR3 is CASSLGLAGVIYNEQFF. The CDR3, as DNA: TGTGCCAGCAGCCTTGGACTAGCGGGAGTGATTTACAATGAGCAGTTCTTC. The rearrangement links TRBV7-2 to TRBJ2-1; TRBD2 agrees at 13 bases. The ends lost 5 bases at V and 4 bases at J; junction bases unmatched: 8. The CDR3 is 17 amino acids. Germline CDR1 and CDR2: SGHTA and FQGNSA.

V usage is TRBV6-1 and J usage is TRBJ2-7; D gene uncertain. Between the trimmed V and J ends, which lost 4 bases and 7 bases, there was a span of 11 bases. The CDR3 runs to 12 residues. Per the germline V gene, CDR1 is MNHNS and CDR2 is SASEGT. In nucleotides, the CDR3 is TGTGCCAGCAGTGGGAGTGGCCGGGAGCAGTACTTC. Translating gives CASSGSGREQYF.

The rearrangement joins TRBV6-2 or TRBV6-3 to TRBJ1-1, with D maybe TRBD1 (5 bases). CDR3 length equals 16 residues. V shed 2 bases and J shed 0 bases, with 13 bases lying between them. From germline, CDR1 is MNHEY and CDR2 SVGEGT. CDR3: CASSYPGQGMNTEAFF. Here the CDR3 DNA reads TGTGCCAGCAGTTACCCGGGGCAGGGAATGAACACTGAAGCTTTCTTT.

The genes are TRBV19 and TRBJ2-1; 10 positions match TRBD2. V was pared by 4 bases and J by 11 bases, with 8 bases of the junction left unmatched. In germline, CDR1 is LNHDA, CDR2 SQIVND (reference sequence). The CDR3 is made up of 14 amino acids. In DNA, the CDR3 is TGTGCCAGTAGTAGGACTAGCGGCGGGGTTAAGCAGTTCTTC. Its translation: CASSRTSGGVKQFF.

The table lists this clonotype with a few counts. CDR3: CASSYSSPASYNEQFF. The CDR3 bases are TGTGCCAGCAGTTACTCGTCCCCCGCGTCCTACAATGAGCAGTTCTTC. The chain has TRBV6-2 or TRBV6-3 and TRBJ2-1; no clear D gene. The CDR3 covers 16 residues. CDR1 and CDR2 (germline): MNHEY, SVGEGT. V lost 0 bases and J 1 base, leaving 10 bases between the germline ends.